These 24 T cell receptor beta chains share one sample of origin, sequenced in a study of cytomegalovirus exposure and HLA in healthy donors (dated 2017 in TCRdb). The method was the immunoSEQ multiplex PCR assay. The multiplex PCR relied on a mix of 60 forward primers for TCR Vbeta segments and 13 reverse primers for TCR Jbeta segments. Held by TCRdb, this immuneACCESS table contains in-frame sequences only and omits some clones. Under half of the omission traces to an unresolved V gene where checked; the cause of the rest is unknown. Present in this sample are 240,000 or so clones, 82% of which were seen just once. The ten largest make up 5% to 6% of the sample. The sequencing sample was made of PBMCs. The receptors come from a middle-aged woman in good health and CMV-seropositive.

This chain links TRBV5-4 with TRBJ2-7, with 7 bases identical to TRBD2. V was pared by 0 bases and J by 1 base, with 4 bases of the junction left unmatched. From germline, CDR1 is SGHNT and CDR2 YYREEE (reference sequence). The CDR3 is 15 residues long. This CDR3 reads CASSLGLAASYEQYF. CDR3 coding DNA: TGTGCCAGCAGCTTGGGGCTAGCGGCTTCCTACGAGCAGTACTTC.

The chain employs TRBV9 and TRBJ2-5; 9 bases are a match to TRBD2. The last part of the DNA fits TRBJ2-7 better; the J call may be wrong. Germline V gene lookup returns CDR1 SGDLS and CDR2 YYNGEE. The CDR3 spans 14 residues. CDR3 region: CASSVGGRAYEQYF. Written as DNA, the CDR3 is TGTGCCAGCAGCGTAGGCGGGAGGGCCTACGAGCAGTACTTC.

This clone was detected a few times. The chain employs TRBV2 and TRBJ1-2, with D tentatively TRBD1 (5 bases). Trimming took off 1 base at V and 1 base at J, with 16 bases between the two ends. Germline CDR1 SNHLY, CDR2 FYNNEI. The CDR3 runs 17 residues. CDR3 loop: CASSEGWGRTYNYGYTF. Written as DNA, the CDR3 is TGTGCCAGCAGTGAAGGGTGGGGCAGGACGTATAACTATGGCTACACCTTC. Based on the CDR3 plus reference TRBV2 and TRBJ1-2, the full variable domain is EPEVTQTPSHQVTQMGQEVILRCVPISNHLYFYWYRQILGQKVEFLVSFYNNEISEKSEIFDDQFSVERPDGSNFTLKIRSTKLEDSAMYFCASSEGWGRTYNYGYTFGSGTRLTVV.

The CDR3 loop reads CASSPSRGIKTQYF. The CDR3 DNA reads as TGTGCCAGCTCACCTTCTCGGGGGATCAAGACCCAGTACTTC. The chain employs TRBV18 and TRBJ2-5; D possibly corresponds to TRBD2 (6 bases). Trimming removed 3 bases at V and 6 bases at J, with 14 bases between. The CDR3 is 14 amino acids. Germline-derived CDR1 and CDR2 are KGHSH and LQKENI. Full variable domain (remainder filled in from reference TRBV18 and TRBJ2-5): NAGVMQNPRHLVRRRGQEARLRCSPMKGHSHVYWYRQLPEEGLKFMVYLQKENIIDESGMPKERFSAEFPKEGPSILRIQQVVRGDSAAYFCASSPSRGIKTQYFGPGTRLLVL.

The V call is TRBV18, the J call TRBJ1-6; 9 positions agree with TRBD1. CDR1 KGHSH and CDR2 LQKENI come from the germline V gene. Trimming cost V 6 bases and J 8 bases; bases outside gene matches: 11. This CDR3 has 16 amino acids. DNA for the CDR3: TGTGCCAGCTCTCAATATACAGGGGGCACGGATTCACCCCTCCACTTT. It encodes CASSQYTGGTDSPLHF. The variable domain in full, with the rest retrieved from reference TRBV18 and TRBJ1-6, is NAGVMQNPRHLVRRRGQEARLRCSPMKGHSHVYWYRQLPEEGLKFMVYLQKENIIDESGMPKERFSAEFPKEGPSILRIQQVVRGDSAAYFCASSQYTGGTDSPLHFGNGTRLTVT.

The chain employs TRBV30 and TRBJ1-1; D might be TRBD1 (5 bases). V lost 3 bases, J lost 3 bases, and 17 bases lay in between. Germline V gene data show CDR1 as GTSNPN and CDR2 as SVGIG (reference sequence). The CDR3 spans 15 residues. In nucleotides, the CDR3 is TGTGCCTGGAGGAGACTGGACCTAGGGGACACTGAAGCTTTCTTT. Residues: CAWRRLDLGDTEAFF.

This chain uses TRBV5-6 with TRBJ1-3, with a possible D match to TRBD1 (6 bases). Germline V gene lookup returns CDR1 SGHDT and CDR2 YYEEEE. This CDR3 region has 15 residues. Trimming stripped 5 bases from V and 4 bases from J, with 16 bases between. As DNA, the CDR3 is TGTGCCAGCAGTCCCGACAGGCTGAGGGGAAACACCATATATTTT. Encoded protein: CASSPDRLRGNTIYF.

The gene calls are TRBV9 and TRBJ2-1; possibly TRBD2 for D (6 bases). The CDR3 spans 15 residues. Germline V gene sequence: CDR1 SGDLS, CDR2 YYNGEE. The V gene lost 1 base and the J gene lost 2 bases, with 10 bases spanning the gap. This chain's CDR3 is CASSVWGDPYNEQFF. CDR3 DNA: TGTGCCAGCAGCGTATGGGGGGACCCCTACAATGAGCAGTTCTTC.

The chain combines TRBV5-1 with TRBJ1-4; tentative D call: TRBD1 (6 bases). The germline V gene encodes CDR1 SGHRS and CDR2 YFSETQ. Trimming pared 0 bases from V and 6 bases from J, leaving 12 bases between. CDR3 length equals 15 residues. The CDR3 bases are TGCGCCAGCAGCTTGGCTGGGACATCAGATGAAAAACTGTTTTTT. It is translated as CASSLAGTSDEKLFF.

The chain couples TRBV7-9 to TRBJ2-7, with D possibly matching TRBD1 (6 bases). Germline assignment: CDR1 SEHNR and CDR2 FQNEAQ (reference sequence). Trimming removed 4 bases at V and 4 bases at J, with 14 bases between. CDR3 length: 14 amino acids. The CDR3 DNA follows: TGTGCCAGCAGCTCCCGGGCCCAGGGGTACGAGCAGTACTTC. Translated, it gives CASSSRAQGYEQYF.

CDR3 sequence: CASSESGVSDEQYF. The DNA for the CDR3 is TGTGCCAGCAGTGAGTCGGGAGTAAGCGACGAGCAGTACTTC. V is TRBV25-1 and J is TRBJ2-7; TRBD2 is a possible D gene (6 bases). Germline V gives CDR1 MGHDK, CDR2 SYGVNS. The length of the CDR3 is 14 residues. V was shortened by 3 bases and J by 5 bases, with 14 bases between the two germline ends.

The V gene is TRBV18, the J gene TRBJ2-7; TRBD2 aligns across 8 bases. This CDR3 is 15 amino acids long. The V gene's germline CDR1 is KGHSH and CDR2 LQKENI. The junction had 8 bases not matched to a gene; V was cut back by 2 bases and J by 5 bases. The CDR3 coding sequence is TGTGCCAGCTCACCATCAAGCGGGAGTAACCACGAGCAGTACTTC. Translation gives CASSPSSGSNHEQYF.

The chain joins TRBV9 to TRBJ2-5, with 7 bases fitting TRBD2. The CDR3 runs 15 residues. Germline CDR1 and CDR2: SGDLS and YYNGEE. The V gene end was trimmed by 0 bases and the J gene end by 2 bases; junction bases not matched to a gene: 4. The DNA for the CDR3 is TGTGCCAGCAGCGTAGAGGGGACTATACAAGAGACCCAGTACTTC. As protein: CASSVEGTIQETQYF. Based on the CDR3 plus reference TRBV9 and TRBJ2-5, the full variable domain is DSGVTQTPKHLITATGQRVTLRCSPRSGDLSVYWYQQSLDQGLQFLIQYYNGEERAKGNILERFSAQQFPDLHSELNLSSLELGDSALYFCASSVEGTIQETQYFGPGTRLLVL.

The rearrangement uses TRBV6-5 and TRBJ2-7; 9 bases map to TRBD1. Germline CDR1 reads MNHEY; CDR2 reads SVGAGI. With V trimmed by 1 base and J by 6 bases, 7 bases remained unmatched. The CDR3 consists of 15 residues. In DNA form, the CDR3 reads TGTGCCAGCAGTTACTACGGGACAGGGCTCCGCGAGCAGTACTTC. Encoded protein: CASSYYGTGLREQYF.

This rearrangement joins TRBV7-8 to TRBJ2-2; TRBD2 agrees at 8 bases. Germline lookup yields CDR1 SGHVS and CDR2 FQNEAQ. J lost 5 bases, V lost 1 base, and 3 bases had no gene match. The CDR3 spans 15 residues. The CDR3 DNA sequence: TGTGCCAGCAGCTTAGGCGGGGGGTGGACCGGGGAGCTGTTTTTT. Translation gives CASSLGGGWTGELFF.

This clone was detected only once. The DNA of the CDR3 is TGTGCCAGCAGTGCCCGGACAGGGAACCACGAGCAGTACTTC. It translates to CASSARTGNHEQYF. The V and J genes are TRBV2 and TRBJ2-7; 8 nucleotides align to TRBD1. Germline assignment: CDR1 SNHLY and CDR2 FYNNEI. The CDR3 runs 14 residues. Trimming cost V 4 bases and J 5 bases; bases outside gene matches: 7.

V usage is TRBV30 and J usage is TRBJ1-4; D is unclear. The germline V gene encodes CDR1 GTSNPN and CDR2 SVGIG (reference sequence). V gave up 2 bases and J gave up 7 bases, with 5 bases separating them. The CDR3 is made up of 11 amino acids. The CDR3 DNA reads TGTGCCTGGAGTATCGGTGAAAAACTGTTTTTT. Translation gives CAWSIGEKLFF.

The chain uses TRBV6-5 and TRBJ1-2; TRBD1 matches 7 bases. The junction had 8 bases not matched to a gene; V was cut back by 7 bases and J by 6 bases. Germline V gene lookup returns CDR1 MNHEY and CDR2 SVGAGI. The CDR3 spans 13 residues. CDR3 sequence (DNA): TGTGCCAGCATCGGCAGGGGGGAACATGGCTACACCTTC. Its protein product is CASIGRGEHGYTF.

This clone was seen a handful of times. One end of the junction does not line up with germline, which may come from a read error. The chain uses TRBV7-9 and TRBJ2-1; perhaps TRBD1 as D (5 bases). The CDR3 is 16 residues long. CDR1 is SEHNR and CDR2 is FQNEAQ in the germline V gene (reference sequence). The CDR3 nucleotides read TGTTCCAGCAGCTCCGGGTCCCTCGACTGGGGCCATGAGCAGTTCTTC. This sequence encodes CSSSSGSLDWGHEQFF.

For this clone: Other DNA sequences of this sample code for an identical CDR3. V gene TRBV29-1 combines with J gene TRBJ1-1; 11 nucleotides align to TRBD1. The ends lost 7 bases at V and 3 bases at J; junction bases unmatched: 4. There are 13 residues in the CDR3. Germline V gene lookup returns CDR1 SQVTM and CDR2 ANQGSEA. CDR3 DNA sequence: TGCAGCGCCGGACAGGGGGCGGACACTGAAGCTTTCTTT. Translating gives CSAGQGADTEAFF.

The table lists this clone with a count of one. V is TRBV19 and J is TRBJ2-3; 8 bases fit TRBD2. CDR1 LNHDA and CDR2 SQIVND come from the germline V gene (reference sequence). The ends lost 4 bases at V and 0 bases at J; junction bases unmatched: 9. CDR3 length: 17 residues. The CDR3 DNA reads as TGTGCCAGTAGTAGGAAGCGGGAGAGTGTGAGCACAGATACGCAGTATTTT. Its protein is CASSRKRESVSTDTQYF.

CDR3 loop: CASSSTVDQPQHF. Written as DNA, the CDR3 is TGTGCCAGCAGCTCTACGGTGGATCAGCCCCAGCATTTT. The rearrangement links TRBV5-5 to TRBJ1-5; D uncertain. Germline V gene sequence: CDR1 SGHKS, CDR2 YYEKEE (reference sequence). There are 13 residues in the CDR3. With 3 bases removed from V and 5 bases from J, the gap between germline ends came to 9 bases.

CDR3 in DNA: TGCAGTGCCGGGACTAGCGGGAGCCGGTTCTTC. Residues: CSAGTSGSRFF. V and J are TRBV20-1 and TRBJ2-1; TRBD2 aligns across 14 bases. Germline V CDR1 and CDR2: DFQATT, SNEGSKA (reference sequence). The CDR3 extends over 11 amino acids. V gave up 6 bases and J gave up 15 bases; unmatched junction bases: 4.

This chain links TRBV7-3 with TRBJ1-3, with a tentative D call TRBD1 (5 bases). CDR3 length: 14 residues. Trimming removed 5 bases from V and 0 bases from J, with 8 bases in between. Germline lookup yields CDR1 SGHTA and CDR2 FQGTGA. CDR3 protein: CASSPDNSGNTIYF. DNA for the CDR3: TGTGCCAGCAGCCCGGACAACTCTGGAAACACCATATATTTT.